This TCR beta chain comes out of a study of cytomegalovirus exposure and HLA in healthy donors. Study background: In a previous analysis, 117 million unique TCR beta sequences were found from roughly 200 million T cells. General observations from the study: Common viral pathogens seemed to be connected with several of the most significant clusters, according to a later analysis.

The primer mix had 60 Vbeta and 13 Jbeta primers. Profiling relied on immunoSEQ multiplex PCR, and the TCRdb table lists in-frame clones only, not all of them. The top ten clones hold approximately 1% of a sample with 120,000 to 150,000 clones, under 85% of them seen once. A word on this clone: Its antigen is currently unknown.

Per the germline V gene, CDR1 is WSHSY and CDR2 is SAAADI. Trimming took 8 bases from V and 6 from J, leaving 11 bases between them. The CDR3 has 12 amino acids. The rearrangement uses TRBV10-2 and TRBJ2-1, with a tentative D call TRBD2 (5 bases). The receptor comes from a man between 18 and 35 years old in good health and CMV-seronegative. The sequencing input was PBMCs. CDR3 coding DNA: TGCGCCAGCCTCCAAGGGAGCAATGAGCAGTTCTTC. Encoded protein: CASLQGSNEQFF.